This T cell receptor beta chain was captured in a study of OX40 agonist ivuxolimab in advanced cancers. Study overall: Partial responses occurred in three patients (one hepatocellular carcinoma, two cutaneous melanoma).

Assay used: immunoSEQ multiplex PCR; TCRdb lists only in-frame clones, some missing. The sample lists over 75,000 clones; approximately 94% were seen once. About this clone itself: What it binds is unknown.

Study results and caveats: Not determined was the antigen specificity of the expanded peripheral T cells. Partial responders at 0.1-3.0 mg/kg had among the lowest clonal expansion. In general, CD8+ T cells held more expanded clones than CD4+ did, on average.

The starting material was CD4+ or CD8+ T cells sorted from blood, obtained in a trial of the OX40 agonist ivuxolimab. The receptor was isolated from an adult with an advanced solid tumor such as melanoma, head and neck, liver or kidney cancer.

CDR3 nucleotides: TGTGCCAGCAGTCTAGGACAGGGGAGCACTGAAGCTTTCTTT. It translates to CASSLGQGSTEAFF. The V call is TRBV28, the J call TRBJ1-1; 9 bases line up with TRBD1. Germline assignment: CDR1 MDHEN and CDR2 SYDVKM. Germline trimming cut 5 bases from V and 4 bases from J; bases unmatched to any gene: 5. CDR3 length: 14 amino acids.